This T cell receptor (beta chain) was recorded in a study of blood T cells in healthy people across ages. The study, taken as a whole, reports: Age brought a roughly linear fall in TCR beta diversity measured per million T cells. Researchers report that TCR beta diversity correlated strongly with naive T cell percentage.

Next came a second PCR, run for about 7 to 11 cycles, which used a sample-barcoded 5' primer along with a J-beta primer mix. TCRdb re-derived calls from the 5' RACE reads in MiXCR, one entry per CDR3 protein. The sample records about 1.8 million distinct CDR3 sequences, roughly 50% being singletons. The study recruited healthy Caucasian donors from Russia who were aged about 6 to 90. Note on this clonotype: Its specificity is not known.

The V gene lost 7 bases and the J gene lost 7 bases, with 32 bases spanning the gap. The CDR3 covers 18 residues. The germline V gene encodes CDR1 DFQATT and CDR2 SNEGSKA (reference sequence). The V gene is TRBV20-1, the J gene TRBJ1-5; maybe TRBD1 (6 bases). The specimen was blood. The receptor was isolated from a woman aged 40 to 50 in good health. For the CDR3, the DNA is TGCAGTGTCCGCCCCCAAGTTGGGGGCCGCGGATGGAGGCAGCCCCAGCATTTT. Protein sequence: CSVRPQVGGRGWRQPQHF.